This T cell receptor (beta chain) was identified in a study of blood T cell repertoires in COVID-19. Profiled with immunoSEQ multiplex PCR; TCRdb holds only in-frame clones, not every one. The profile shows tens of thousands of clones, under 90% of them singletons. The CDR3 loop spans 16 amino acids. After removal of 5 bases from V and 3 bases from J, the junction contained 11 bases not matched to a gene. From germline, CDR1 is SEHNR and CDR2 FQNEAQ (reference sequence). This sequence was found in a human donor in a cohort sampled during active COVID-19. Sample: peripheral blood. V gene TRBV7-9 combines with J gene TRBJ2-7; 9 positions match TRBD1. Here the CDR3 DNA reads TGTGCCAGCAGCCTGACAGGGGGTACCTTCGTCTACGAGCAGTACTTC. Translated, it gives CASSLTGGTFVYEQYF.